Presented here are 26 T cell receptor beta chains from one specimen sequenced in a study of graft-versus-host responses after intestinal transplantation. The data were produced by immunoSEQ multiplex PCR, yet TCRdb's version contains in-frame clones alone and is incomplete. The sample lists approximately 5,000 clones, roughly 87% occurring once. Processing of graft tissue released intraepithelial and lamina propria lymphocytes. The sequences come from ileum tissue, collected 156 days after intestinal transplant. The source is a human patient who received an intestinal transplant, so some T cells may come from the graft donor.

V is TRBV9 and J is TRBJ1-1; maybe TRBD1 (5 bases). Per the germline V gene, CDR1 is SGDLS and CDR2 is YYNGEE. The ends were cut back, 4 bases at V and 5 bases at J, with 12 bases in the middle. The CDR3 length is 13 residues. The CDR3 reads CASSIAGGTEAFF. The DNA for the CDR3 is TGTGCCAGCAGCATAGCCGGGGGGACTGAAGCTTTCTTT.

This chain uses TRBV10-3 with TRBJ1-5; D not resolved. This CDR3 is 15 amino acids long. V lost 5 bases to trimming and J lost 0 bases, with 11 bases between them. CDR1 and CDR2 from the germline V gene are ENHRY and SYGVKD. CDR3: CAISPSDDSNQPQHF. CDR3 DNA sequence: TGTGCCATCAGTCCTTCCGACGATAGCAATCAGCCCCAGCATTTT.

The chain links TRBV20-1 to TRBJ1-2; no clear D gene. The CDR3 length is 11 residues. The V end was cut by 3 bases, the J end by 5 bases, with 7 bases between. Germline lookup yields CDR1 DFQATT and CDR2 SNEGSKA (reference sequence). CDR3: CSARLSYGYTF. The CDR3 DNA sequence: TGCAGTGCTAGGCTGTCTTATGGCTACACCTTC.

The chain carries TRBV10-2 and TRBJ1-3; possible D gene TRBD1, 5 bases. V was cut by 6 bases and J by 0 bases, with 12 bases left in between. Germline-derived CDR1 and CDR2 are WSHSY and SAAADI. This CDR3 is 15 amino acids long. In DNA form, the CDR3 reads TGCGCCAGCAGGAGACAGACCTACTCTGGAAACACCATATATTTT. It translates to CASRRQTYSGNTIYF.

The gene calls are TRBV11-2 and TRBJ2-1; 13 bases match TRBD2. CDR3 length: 18 residues. V shed 5 bases and J 6 bases; nucleotides not matched to a gene: 13. CDR1 is SGHAT and CDR2 is FQNNGV in the germline V gene. Here the CDR3 DNA reads TGTGCCAGCAGCCAAACTAGCGGGAGGGCCGTCAAGGGCAATGAGCAGTTCTTC. Translation: CASSQTSGRAVKGNEQFF.

The gene calls are TRBV18 and TRBJ2-3; 13 bases fit TRBD2. Germline-derived CDR1 and CDR2 are KGHSH and LQKENI. This CDR3 comprises 16 residues. With V trimmed by 3 bases and J by 6 bases, 6 bases remained unmatched. The CDR3 DNA reads as TGTGCCAGCTCACCGCGACTAGCGGGAGGCTCCGATACGCAGTATTTT. Translation: CASSPRLAGGSDTQYF.

V gene TRBV13 combines with J gene TRBJ1-1, with a weak D call TRBD1 (6 bases). With 5 bases removed from V and 2 bases from J, the gap between germline ends came to 9 bases. Germline loops: CDR1 PRHDT, CDR2 FYEKMQ (reference sequence). This CDR3 is built from 13 residues. The CDR3 DNA sequence: TGTGCCAGCAGCGAAGGGGGAAACACTGAAGCTTTCTTT. It translates to CASSEGGNTEAFF.

This clone was recorded only once. The J gene is TRBJ1-1, the V gene TRBV5-1; tentative D call: TRBD1 (5 bases). The CDR3 covers 14 residues. Germline V CDR1 and CDR2: SGHRS, YFSETQ. The V end lost 0 bases, the J end lost 6 bases, and 12 bases lay between the germline ends. The CDR3 is CASSLATRAAEAFF. CDR3 sequence (DNA): TGCGCCAGCAGCTTGGCCACCAGGGCGGCTGAAGCTTTCTTT. The full variable domain, with the rest looked up from reference TRBV5-1 and TRBJ1-1, is KAGVTQTPRYLIKTRGQQVTLSCSPISGHRSVSWYQQTPGQGLQFLFEYFSETQRNKGNFPGRFSGRQFSNSRSEMNVSTLELGDSALYLCASSLATRAAEAFFGQGTRLTVV.

The chain couples TRBV7-9 to TRBJ2-2; D call uncertain. Trimming took 10 bases from V and 0 from J, leaving 12 bases between them. Germline V gene lookup returns CDR1 SEHNR and CDR2 FQNEAQ (reference sequence). This CDR3 spans 14 amino acids. The CDR3, as DNA: TGTGCCACCAGGCCGACTCCGAACACCGGGGAGCTGTTTTTT. Amino acid sequence: CATRPTPNTGELFF. The full variable domain, rest sourced from reference TRBV7-9 and TRBJ2-2, is DTGVSQNPRHKITKRGQNVTFRCDPISEHNRLYWYRQTLGQGPEFLTYFQNEAQLEKSRLLSDRFSAERPKGSFSTLEIQRTEQGDSAMYLCATRPTPNTGELFFGEGSRLTVL.

This chain connects TRBV4-1 to TRBJ1-3; perhaps TRBD1 as D (6 bases). There are 15 residues in the CDR3. V was cut by 0 bases and J by 4 bases, with 10 bases left in between. Germline lookup yields CDR1 MGHRA and CDR2 YSYEKL. CDR3 coding DNA: TGCGCCAGCAGCCAAGATACAGGGAGGGGAAACACCATATATTTT. Protein: CASSQDTGRGNTIYF.

The J gene is TRBJ1-1, the V gene TRBV19; 12 bases agree with TRBD1. J lost 1 base, V lost 6 bases, and 12 bases had no gene match. From germline, CDR1 is LNHDA and CDR2 SQIVND (reference sequence). The CDR3 covers 18 residues. CDR3 sequence (DNA): TGTGCCAGTAGCATCATGGGGGGACAGGGGGCCGGGAACACTGAAGCTTTCTTT. It codes for CASSIMGGQGAGNTEAFF.

The V gene is TRBV29-1, the J gene TRBJ1-1; TRBD1 might be the D (5 bases). There are 11 residues in the CDR3. Deletions cut 7 bases from V and 8 bases from J, with 14 bases between. Per germline, CDR1 SQVTM and CDR2 ANQGSEA. The CDR3 bases are TGCAGCGCCTCTAGGAAGGGGGAAGCTTTCTTT. It encodes CSASRKGEAFF.

J is TRBJ2-2 and V is TRBV19, with 9 bases fitting TRBD2. The ends lost 10 bases at V and 4 bases at J; junction bases unmatched: 7. This CDR3 is built from 14 residues. The germline CDR1 and CDR2 sequences are LNHDA and SQIVND (reference sequence). In DNA form, the CDR3 reads TGTGCCACGAAGCGGGAGGCGGCCACCGGGGAGCTGTTTTTT. Translating it yields CATKREAATGELFF.

The chain couples TRBV9 to TRBJ2-1; 9 bases match TRBD2. There are 14 residues in the CDR3. V was pared by 2 bases and J by 7 bases, with 4 bases of the junction left unmatched. Germline V lookup: CDR1 SGDLS, CDR2 YYNGEE. CDR3 coding DNA: TGTGCCAGCAGCGTTAGCGGGAGCTCTAATGAGCAGTTCTTC. This codes for CASSVSGSSNEQFF.

The chain employs TRBV28 and TRBJ2-1; 7 bases align to TRBD2. This CDR3 comprises 15 residues. Germline CDR1 is MDHEN and CDR2 is SYDVKM. After removal of 3 bases from V and 0 bases from J, the junction contained 2 bases not matched to a gene. CDR3 DNA: TGTGCCAGCAGTTTGGGGGGGAGCTCCTACAATGAGCAGTTCTTC. This encodes CASSLGGSSYNEQFF. The variable domain in full, completed from reference TRBV28 and TRBJ2-1, reads DVKVTQSSRYLVKRTGEKVFLECVQDMDHENMFWYRQDPGLGLRLIYFSYDVKMKEKGDIPEGYSVSREKKERFSLILESASTNQTSMYLCASSLGGSSYNEQFFGPGTRLTVL.

The V call is TRBV19, the J call TRBJ2-3, with D uncertain. This CDR3 spans 14 amino acids. Germline CDR1 reads LNHDA; CDR2 reads SQIVND (reference sequence). V was cut by 4 bases and J by 1 base, with 9 bases left in between. The CDR3 DNA follows: TGTGCCAGTAGTAATTCATGGCGCACAGATACGCAGTATTTT. Amino acid sequence: CASSNSWRTDTQYF. The variable domain in full, completed from reference TRBV19 and TRBJ2-3, reads DGGITQSPKYLFRKEGQNVTLSCEQNLNHDAMYWYRQDPGQGLRLIYYSQIVNDFQKGDIAEGYSVSREKKESFPLTVTSAQKNPTAFYLCASSNSWRTDTQYFGPGTRLTVL.

This clone appeared a single time. The genes are TRBV7-6 and TRBJ2-3; 7 bases are a match to TRBD2. With V trimmed by 4 bases and J by 2 bases, 21 bases remained unmatched. The CDR3 has 20 amino acids. In germline, CDR1 is SGHVS, CDR2 FNYEAQ. The chain's CDR3 is CASSSRRYTGPGGPTDTQYF. CDR3 nucleotide sequence: TGTGCCAGCAGCTCAAGACGTTATACAGGACCGGGGGGACCCACAGATACGCAGTATTTT. The entire variable domain, with the rest obtained from reference TRBV7-6 and TRBJ2-3, is as follows: GAGVSQSPRYKVTKRGQDVALRCDPISGHVSLYWYRQALGQGPEFLTYFNYEAQQDKSGLPNDRFSAERPEGSISTLTIQRTEQRDSAMYRCASSSRRYTGPGGPTDTQYFGPGTRLTVL.

This chain links TRBV13 with TRBJ2-3, with D possibly being TRBD1 (6 bases). CDR3 size: 14 residues. Germline V lookup: CDR1 PRHDT, CDR2 FYEKMQ (reference sequence). V lost 5 bases to trimming and J lost 0 bases, with 9 bases between them. The CDR3 sequence is CASSRTASTDTQYF. In DNA, the CDR3 is TGTGCCAGCAGCAGGACAGCTAGCACAGATACGCAGTATTTT.

The chain combines TRBV18 with TRBJ2-7; TRBD1 aligns across 8 bases. Germline V gene sequence: CDR1 KGHSH, CDR2 LQKENI. CDR3 length: 16 amino acids. After removal of 2 bases from V and 0 bases from J, the junction contained 6 bases not matched to a gene. Here the CDR3 DNA reads TGTGCCAGCTCACCAATGACAGGGGCCAGCTCCTACGAGCAGTACTTC. Amino acids: CASSPMTGASSYEQYF. The full variable domain, in which reference TRBV18 and TRBJ2-7 provide the parts outside the CDR3, is NAGVMQNPRHLVRRRGQEARLRCSPMKGHSHVYWYRQLPEEGLKFMVYLQKENIIDESGMPKERFSAEFPKEGPSILRIQQVVRGDSAAYFCASSPMTGASSYEQYFGPGTRLTVT.

The rearrangement joins TRBV7-2 to TRBJ2-1, with 13 bases matching TRBD2. CDR1 and CDR2 (germline): SGHTA, FQGNSA. The V gene end was trimmed by 5 bases and the J gene end by 8 bases; junction bases not matched to a gene: 6. The CDR3 sequence is 15 residues long. The CDR3 spells CASSPWTSGGHEQFF. The DNA of the CDR3 is TGTGCCAGCAGCCCCTGGACTAGCGGGGGACATGAGCAGTTCTTC.

This clone was recorded only once. The chain has TRBV28 and TRBJ1-5; D uncertain. V was clipped by 6 bases and J by 5 bases, with 17 bases between them. Germline assignment: CDR1 MDHEN and CDR2 SYDVKM. CDR3 length equals 15 residues. The CDR3 region is CASSQTSWTDQPQHF. In DNA, the CDR3 is TGTGCCAGCAGCCAAACCAGTTGGACCGATCAGCCCCAGCATTTT. The complete variable domain, with remaining parts taken from reference TRBV28 and TRBJ1-5, reads DVKVTQSSRYLVKRTGEKVFLECVQDMDHENMFWYRQDPGLGLRLIYFSYDVKMKEKGDIPEGYSVSREKKERFSLILESASTNQTSMYLCASSQTSWTDQPQHFGDGTRLSIL.

This chain links TRBV18 with TRBJ2-6; D not resolved. In germline, CDR1 is KGHSH, CDR2 LQKENI. The CDR3 runs to 16 residues. The V end lost 2 bases, the J end lost 1 base, and 9 bases lay between the germline ends. The CDR3 DNA sequence: TGTGCCAGCTCACCAATGAGAAGTTCTGGGGCCAACGTCCTGACTTTC. This sequence encodes CASSPMRSSGANVLTF.

The chain is built from TRBV27 and TRBJ2-5; no firm D call. Germline assignment: CDR1 MNHEY and CDR2 SMNVEV (reference sequence). V dropped 2 bases and J dropped 7 bases, with 8 bases sitting between them. The CDR3 covers 12 residues. The CDR3 spells CASSLIGGTQYF. The CDR3 coding sequence is TGTGCCAGCAGTTTAATTGGCGGGACCCAGTACTTC.

The rearrangement links TRBV6-5 to TRBJ1-4; 7 bases align to TRBD1. The germline CDR1 and CDR2 sequences are MNHEY and SVGAGI. The CDR3 loop spans 14 amino acids. Trimming took 5 bases from V and 10 from J; bases not matched to a gene: 10. The CDR3 DNA sequence: TGTGCCAGCAGTACCACAGGGGTCGGCGGAAAACTGTTTTTT. Protein sequence: CASSTTGVGGKLFF.

In nucleotides, the CDR3 is TGCGCCAGCAGTGCAACCCTGGGACTAGCGGGAGAATATGAGCAGTTCTTC. Encoded protein: CASSATLGLAGEYEQFF. The chain carries TRBV10-1 and TRBJ2-1; TRBD2 matches 14 bases. Germline assignment: CDR1 WNHNN and CDR2 SYGVQD (reference sequence). CDR3 size: 17 residues. The J segment lost 8 bases and the V segment lost 4 bases, leaving 10 bases of the junction unmatched.

The genes are TRBV6-1 and TRBJ1-1; no firm D call. Per the germline V gene, CDR1 is MNHNS and CDR2 is SASEGT. The CDR3 consists of 14 residues. The V and J ends lost 5 bases and 1 base respectively, with 11 bases between them. The chain's CDR3 is CASSYWEENTEAFF. Here the CDR3 DNA reads TGTGCCAGCAGTTATTGGGAGGAGAACACTGAAGCTTTCTTT.